This paragraph covers one T cell receptor (beta chain) sequence. The data derive from a study of cytotoxic CD8 clonotypes in ibrutinib-treated CLL. Using immunoSEQ multiplex PCR, the repertoire was profiled, and TCRdb retains in-frame clones only, with some absent. Of roughly 250,000 clones in the sample, roughly 74% are singletons; the top ten hold 15% to 17%. The receptor comes from a human donor with chronic lymphocytic leukemia. The sample was PBMCs, taken after 24 months of ibrutinib treatment.

CDR3 protein: CASSVGLAEETQYF. The DNA of the CDR3 is TGTGCCAGCAGCGTAGGGCTAGCGGAAGAGACCCAGTACTTC. J is TRBJ2-5 and V is TRBV9, with 7 nucleotides matching TRBD2. The V gene end was trimmed by 0 bases and the J gene end by 3 bases; junction bases not matched to a gene: 2. The length of the CDR3 is 14 residues. Per germline, CDR1 SGDLS and CDR2 YYNGEE.